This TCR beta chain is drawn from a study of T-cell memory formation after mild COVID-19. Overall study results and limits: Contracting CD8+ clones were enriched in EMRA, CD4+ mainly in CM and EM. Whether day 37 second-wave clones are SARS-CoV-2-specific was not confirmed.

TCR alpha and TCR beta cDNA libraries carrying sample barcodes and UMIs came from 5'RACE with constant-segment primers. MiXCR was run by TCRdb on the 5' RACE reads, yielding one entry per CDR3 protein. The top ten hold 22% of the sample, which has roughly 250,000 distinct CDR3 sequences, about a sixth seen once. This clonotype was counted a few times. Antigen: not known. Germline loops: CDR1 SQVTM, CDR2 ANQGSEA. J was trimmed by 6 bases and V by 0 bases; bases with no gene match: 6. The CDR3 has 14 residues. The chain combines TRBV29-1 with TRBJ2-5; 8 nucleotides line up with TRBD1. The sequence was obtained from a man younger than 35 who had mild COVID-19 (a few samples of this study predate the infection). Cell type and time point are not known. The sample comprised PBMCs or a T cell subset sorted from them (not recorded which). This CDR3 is CSVEEWTGSKTQYF. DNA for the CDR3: TGCAGCGTTGAAGAATGGACAGGGTCAAAGACCCAGTACTTC.